The T cell receptor (beta chain) described here comes from a study of Ad26.COV2.S vaccination and SARS-CoV-2 variants. For the study at large: The donor was enrolled in the Ad26.COV2.S arm of the COV1001 trial. Doses of Ad26.COV2.S were injected into muscle once or twice, 56 days apart.

Overall study findings and caveats: Assessments of TCR breadth and depth may have underestimated the total T cell responses. Placebo recipients and vaccine recipients were similar in non-spike TCR breadth.

The table came from immunoSEQ multiplex PCR; TCRdb's copy has only in-frame clones and leaves some out. Of 300,000 to 400,000 clones listed, around 83% are singletons. Specified treatment: 15 to 20 received Ad26.COV2.S at low or high dose, single or two shots; about five received placebo; per-sample allocation not given. Sampling was done on day 63 after the first vaccine or placebo injection. This clone is a singleton in its sample. Its target is unknown. Germline lookup yields CDR1 SEHNR and CDR2 FQNEAQ (reference sequence). The CDR3 is 14 amino acids. Trimming left V 3 bases short and J 4 bases short, with 12 bases between.

The chain is built from TRBV7-9 and TRBJ1-1; D possibly corresponds to TRBD1 (5 bases). The sample in question was peripheral blood, obtained in a trial of Ad26.COV2.S vaccine versus placebo. The source of this sequence is a person between 18 and 65 years old who received the Ad26.COV2.S COVID-19 vaccine or a placebo. The CDR3 loop is CASSFRVPPTEAFF. The CDR3 region has the DNA TGTGCCAGCAGCTTCAGGGTCCCCCCCACTGAAGCTTTCTTT. Supplemented by reference TRBV7-9 and TRBJ1-1, the full variable domain reads DTGVSQNPRHKITKRGQNVTFRCDPISEHNRLYWYRQTLGQGPEFLTYFQNEAQLEKSRLLSDRFSAERPKGSFSTLEIQRTEQGDSAMYLCASSFRVPPTEAFFGQGTRLTVV.